A single sample gave rise to the 31 T cell receptor beta chains below, sequenced in a study of blood T cells in healthy people across ages. A second about 6 to 12 cycle PCR used barcoded and J-beta primers. TCRdb itself ran the 5' RACE reads through MiXCR, one entry per CDR3 protein. Of over 1.5 million distinct CDR3 sequences in the sample, approximately 50% are singletons; the top ten hold roughly 2.1%. Sequencing was done on a sample of blood. The receptor source for this set is a woman aged 40 to 50 in good health.

The gene calls are TRBV11-3 and TRBJ2-7, with unresolved D. The V and J ends lost 5 bases and 1 base respectively, with 15 bases between them. This CDR3 is 15 amino acids long. Per germline, CDR1 SGHNT and CDR2 YENEEA. CDR3: CASSPPGVGSYEQYF. For the CDR3, the DNA is TGTGCCAGCAGCCCACCGGGTGTGGGGTCCTACGAGCAGTACTTC.

The chain recombines TRBV29-1 with TRBJ2-7; weak D call: TRBD1 (5 bases). Germline loops: CDR1 SQVTM, CDR2 ANQGSEA. This CDR3 has 14 residues. V lost 1 base to trimming and J lost 7 bases, with 17 bases between them. The chain's CDR3 is CSVEVGQSSGEQYF. The DNA of the CDR3 is TGCAGCGTTGAAGTAGGACAAAGTTCTGGGGAGCAGTACTTC.

As DNA, the CDR3 is TGTGCCAGCAGTTCGCTAGATTCCTACAATGAGCAGTTCTTC. Translated: CASSSLDSYNEQFF. The chain has TRBV27 and TRBJ2-1; no definite D call. The V and J ends lost 4 bases and 1 base respectively, with 8 bases between them. The CDR3 extends over 14 amino acids. Looked up from germline, CDR1 is MNHEY and CDR2 is SMNVEV (reference sequence).

Regarding this clonotype: A read error may explain this, as a much larger clone is one base away. V and J are TRBV12-3 or TRBV12-4 and TRBJ2-7; D is perhaps TRBD1 or TRBD2 (5 bases each). V lost 8 bases to trimming and J lost 4 bases, with 18 bases between them. This CDR3 has 14 residues. The CDR3 nucleotides are TGTGCCAGCGCGAGCTCCGGGGCAGGGTACGAGCAGTACTTC. Encoded protein: CASASSGAGYEQYF.

This chain links TRBV7-9 with TRBJ2-7, with 10 bases that match TRBD1. The V gene end was trimmed by 1 base and the J gene end by 0 bases; junction bases not matched to a gene: 6. Germline lookup yields CDR1 SEHNR and CDR2 FQNEAQ (reference sequence). The CDR3 is 17 amino acids. This chain's CDR3 is CASSLVGTGVSSYEQYF. The DNA for the CDR3 is TGTGCCAGCAGCTTAGTGGGGACAGGGGTAAGCTCCTACGAGCAGTACTTC. The whole variable domain, remainder taken from reference TRBV7-9 and TRBJ2-7, is DTGVSQNPRHKITKRGQNVTFRCDPISEHNRLYWYRQTLGQGPEFLTYFQNEAQLEKSRLLSDRFSAERPKGSFSTLEIQRTEQGDSAMYLCASSLVGTGVSSYEQYFGPGTRLTVT.

This clonotype was counted only a few times. This chain uses TRBV3-1 with TRBJ2-5, with D possibly TRBD2 on 6 matching bases. The CDR3 spans 15 residues. Per the germline V gene, CDR1 is LGHDT and CDR2 is YNNKEL (reference sequence). V gave up 0 bases and J gave up 6 bases, with 14 bases separating them. The CDR3 spells CASSQDGRGRKTQYF. The CDR3 DNA follows: TGTGCCAGCAGCCAAGATGGGCGGGGACGGAAGACCCAGTACTTC.

The rearrangement uses TRBV28 and TRBJ1-1, with D perhaps matching TRBD1 (6 bases). Germline loops: CDR1 MDHEN, CDR2 SYDVKM. V lost 2 bases and J lost 0, with 13 bases in between. The CDR3 is 16 residues long. The CDR3 spells CASSLGTLQLNTEAFF. The CDR3 coding sequence is TGTGCCAGCAGTTTAGGGACACTCCAACTGAACACTGAAGCTTTCTTT.

This clonotype came up a few times. The V call is TRBV6-5, the J call TRBJ2-2; D uncertain. Looked up from germline, CDR1 is MNHEY and CDR2 is SVGAGI. The CDR3 has 15 residues. Trimming left V 0 bases short and J 2 bases short, with 7 bases between. The CDR3 DNA is TGTGCCAGCAGTTACTCAGACGAAAACACCGGGGAGCTGTTTTTT. Translation: CASSYSDENTGELFF.

The rearrangement links TRBV6-5 to TRBJ2-3; 11 nucleotides line up with TRBD2. There are 16 residues in the CDR3. The germline CDR1 and CDR2 sequences are MNHEY and SVGAGI. V trimming: 6 bases; J trimming: 1 base; junction bases outside the gene matches: 6. The CDR3 nucleotides are TGTGCCAGCAGGAGCTTAGCGGGGGGGGGCACAGATACGCAGTATTTT. Its translation is CASRSLAGGGTDTQYF.

The V and J genes are TRBV4-1 and TRBJ2-5, with 13 nucleotides matching TRBD2. This CDR3 spans 20 amino acids. Trimming removed 4 bases from V and 1 base from J; junction bases left unmatched: 15. Germline V gene lookup returns CDR1 MGHRA and CDR2 YSYEKL. The CDR3 bases are TGCGCCAGCAGCCCTCCGACTAGCGGGGGGACCTATAAAGTCCAAGAGACCCAGTACTTC. Protein product: CASSPPTSGGTYKVQETQYF.

This clonotype was counted a single time. The V and J genes are TRBV7-9 and TRBJ2-6; D remains ambiguous. CDR3 size: 16 residues. V was shortened by 2 bases and J by 2 bases, with 10 bases between the two germline ends. Looked up from germline, CDR1 is SEHNR and CDR2 is FQNEAQ (reference sequence). The CDR3 nucleotides are TGTGCCAGCAGCTTATCACAGTACCCTGGGGCCAACGTCCTGACTTTC. Protein product: CASSLSQYPGANVLTF.

There are a few counts of this clonotype. The rearrangement uses TRBV7-2 and TRBJ1-2, with a tentative D call TRBD1 (6 bases). The CDR3 contains 15 residues. CDR1 is SGHTA and CDR2 is FQGNSA in the germline V gene. V was shortened by 1 base and J by 0 bases, with 9 bases between the two germline ends. CDR3 in amino acids: CASSLGRGSNYGYTF. CDR3 coding DNA: TGTGCCAGCAGCTTAGGCAGGGGTTCTAACTATGGCTACACCTTC.

This chain links TRBV29-1 with TRBJ1-2, with D perhaps TRBD1 (6 bases). Germline lookup yields CDR1 SQVTM and CDR2 ANQGSEA. CDR3 size: 13 residues. V was shortened by 4 bases and J by 7 bases, with 16 bases between the two germline ends. This CDR3 reads CSVVKGDICGYTF. CDR3 sequence (DNA): TGCAGCGTTGTTAAGGGGGATATCTGTGGCTACACCTTC.

The chain carries TRBV7-2 and TRBJ2-7; a weak D match, TRBD1 (6 bases). The DNA end favors TRBJ2-4, so the J call may be wrong. Germline CDR1 and CDR2: SGHTA and FQGNSA. This CDR3 is built from 17 residues. CDR3 nucleotide sequence: TGTGCCAGCAGCTTACTCCTCGACAGGAACTTTGGAAGCATTCAGTACTTC. It yields the protein CASSLLLDRNFGSIQYF.

The rearrangement joins TRBV6-6 to TRBJ1-5; possibly TRBD1 for D (5 bases). Germline V lookup: CDR1 MNHNY, CDR2 SVGAGI (reference sequence). There are 15 residues in the CDR3. V was shortened by 7 bases and J by 0 bases, with 13 bases between the two germline ends. CDR3 bases: TGTGCCAGCACCGGGACGCCGGATAGCAATCAGCCCCAGCATTTT. This translates into CASTGTPDSNQPQHF.

This clonotype has more than one count but fewer than ten. The junction departs from germline at one end; a sequencing error may be responsible. The chain combines TRBV5-1 with TRBJ2-1; 7 nucleotides align to TRBD2. CDR1 is SGHRS and CDR2 is YFSETQ in the germline V gene. The CDR3 is 14 amino acids. The CDR3 nucleotides read TGTGCCAGCAGCTTGGGAGGGTATGGGAATGAGCAGTTCTTC. The encoded protein is CASSLGGYGNEQFF.

The gene calls are TRBV9 and TRBJ2-1; D gene unclear. Germline V gene lookup returns CDR1 SGDLS and CDR2 YYNGEE. V lost 0 bases, J lost 5 bases, and 12 bases lay in between. The CDR3 spans 15 residues. Here the CDR3 reads CASSVVASRDNEQFF. CDR3 sequence (DNA): TGTGCCAGCAGCGTAGTGGCATCTCGGGACAATGAGCAGTTCTTC. Complete variable domain (other parts from reference TRBV9 and TRBJ2-1): DSGVTQTPKHLITATGQRVTLRCSPRSGDLSVYWYQQSLDQGLQFLIQYYNGEERAKGNILERFSAQQFPDLHSELNLSSLELGDSALYFCASSVVASRDNEQFFGPGTRLTVL.

The rearrangement uses TRBV28 and TRBJ1-2; no clear D. The CDR3 runs to 13 residues. Germline V gene sequence: CDR1 MDHEN, CDR2 SYDVKM. The V gene lost 6 bases and the J gene lost 3 bases, with 11 bases spanning the gap. The CDR3 sequence is CASSGVWDYGYTF. The CDR3 DNA follows: TGTGCCAGCAGCGGGGTATGGGACTATGGCTACACCTTC.

The chain joins TRBV4-2 to TRBJ2-3, with 10 bases identical to TRBD2. The germline V gene encodes CDR1 LGHNA and CDR2 YNFKEQ. The CDR3 is 15 residues long. V was pared by 3 bases and J by 2 bases, with 2 bases of the junction left unmatched. The CDR3 DNA reads TGTGCCAGCAGCCAGACTAGCGGGCTCACAGATACGCAGTATTTT. The encoded protein is CASSQTSGLTDTQYF.

V gene TRBV20-1 combines with J gene TRBJ2-5; D uncertain. This CDR3 has 13 amino acids. Trimming pared 6 bases from V and 1 base from J, leaving 12 bases between. Looked up from germline, CDR1 is DFQATT and CDR2 is SNEGSKA (reference sequence). Here the CDR3 reads CSAPDRIQETQYF. In DNA, the CDR3 is TGCAGTGCCCCCGATCGGATCCAAGAGACCCAGTACTTC.

There are a few counts of this clonotype. DNA of the CDR3: TGCAGTGCTAGAGACTACACAGGGCTAGGGGTATATGGCTACACCTTC. Protein: CSARDYTGLGVYGYTF. The chain has TRBV20-1 and TRBJ1-2, with D possibly matching TRBD1 (6 bases). Between the trimmed V and J ends, which lost 0 bases and 5 bases, there was a span of 19 bases. This CDR3 is 16 amino acids long. Per germline, CDR1 DFQATT and CDR2 SNEGSKA (reference sequence).

The chain combines TRBV25-1 with TRBJ2-1, with TRBD1 as a possible D gene (6 bases). The germline V gene has CDR1 MGHDK and CDR2 SYGVNS. Trimming removed 7 bases from V and 3 bases from J, with 16 bases in between. The CDR3 spans 15 residues. CDR3 nucleotides: TGTGCCAGCACTAAACCCCGGACAGTCTACAATGAGCAGTTCTTC. Its protein is CASTKPRTVYNEQFF.

The chain links TRBV7-2 to TRBJ2-5; D is perhaps TRBD2 (6 bases). Trimming removed 2 bases at V and 2 bases at J, with 12 bases between. Germline V gene lookup returns CDR1 SGHTA and CDR2 FQGNSA. The length of the CDR3 is 15 residues. CDR3 nucleotide sequence: TGTGCCAGCAGCTTAATGGAGGGGCTGCAAGAGACCCAGTACTTC. This encodes CASSLMEGLQETQYF.

V and J are TRBV5-1 and TRBJ2-7, with D possibly being TRBD2 (6 bases). The better agreement between TRBJ2-5 and the DNA end casts doubt on the J call. This CDR3 region has 16 residues. From germline, CDR1 is SGHRS and CDR2 YFSETQ. The CDR3 region is CASSPSSGFSRGTQYF. The DNA for the CDR3 is TGCGCCAGCAGCCCATCCAGCGGGTTTTCGAGGGGGACCCAGTACTTC.

The chain has TRBV6-2 or TRBV6-3 and TRBJ1-1; no clear D. The CDR3 is made up of 11 amino acids. Germline CDR1 reads MNHEY; CDR2 reads SVGEGT. This CDR3 reads CAVKRNTEAFF. The CDR3, as DNA: TGTGCAGTGAAGAGGAACACTGAAGCTTTCTTT.

The rearrangement uses TRBV2 and TRBJ1-2; D uncertain. The CDR3 sequence is 12 residues long. V was clipped by 4 bases and J by 7 bases, with 10 bases between them. CDR1 and CDR2 from the germline V gene are SNHLY and FYNNEI. Here the CDR3 reads CASSAQASGYTF. The CDR3 bases are TGTGCCAGCAGTGCCCAAGCAAGTGGCTACACCTTC.

V and J are TRBV12-3 or TRBV12-4 and TRBJ2-4, with D unclear. Trimming pared 6 bases from V and 1 base from J, leaving 7 bases between. CDR3 length: 13 amino acids. The DNA of the CDR3 is TGTGCCAGCAGAGCGCCCGCCAAAAACATTCAGTACTTC. It translates to CASRAPAKNIQYF.

The sample holds a few counts of this clonotype. The chain uses TRBV24-1 and TRBJ2-1, with TRBD1 matching 8 bases. The CDR3 loop spans 18 amino acids. V dropped 4 bases and J dropped 3; count of bases not matched to a gene: 13. The V gene's germline CDR1 is KGHDR and CDR2 SFDVKD. The CDR3 loop is CATSDSRTGWAFYNEQFF. The CDR3 DNA reads as TGTGCCACCAGTGACTCCAGGACAGGGTGGGCGTTCTACAATGAGCAGTTCTTC.

The rearrangement links TRBV12-3 or TRBV12-4 to TRBJ2-7; D not certain. The CDR3 runs to 12 residues. Trimming pared 6 bases from V and 6 bases from J, leaving 12 bases between. The CDR3 loop reads CASRRAGSEQYF. The DNA for the CDR3 is TGTGCCAGCAGACGGGCCGGTAGCGAGCAGTACTTC.

The table lists this clonotype with a few counts. This chain links TRBV6-1 with TRBJ1-5, with TRBD1 matching over 8 bases. The CDR3 runs 15 residues. The J segment lost 5 bases and the V segment lost 5 bases, leaving 8 bases of the junction unmatched. Germline V gene lookup returns CDR1 MNHNS and CDR2 SASEGT. The CDR3 bases are TGTGCCAGCAGTTCCCGGGACAGGTTGGATCAGCCCCAGCATTTT. Its translation: CASSSRDRLDQPQHF.

V is TRBV15 and J is TRBJ2-1, with TRBD2 matching 8 bases. Losses at the gene ends were 0 bases for V and 0 bases for J; bases not matched to a gene: 7. The CDR3 has 18 residues. Per germline, CDR1 LNHNV and CDR2 YYDKDF (reference sequence). CDR3 sequence: CATSRDTGAGGSYNEQFF. The CDR3 nucleotides are TGTGCCACCAGCAGAGATACCGGCGCGGGGGGCTCCTACAATGAGCAGTTCTTC.